These 29 T cell receptor beta chains were all obtained from the same sample, sequenced in a study of T cell repertoires in cytomegalovirus infection (dated by TCRdb to about 2019). The instrument given in TCRdb is Illumina HiSeq 1500. The public sequencing data were trimmed at Q25 with fastp and processed into clonotypes with MiXCR by TCRdb, which kept only in-frame beta chains. Each entry merges the rows of one CDR3 protein and shows their most common DNA and genes. In all, the sample holds fewer than 550,000 distinct CDR3 sequences, and around 11% of those were seen once. More than 8.5% of the sample comes from the top ten. The source material was PBMCs. Receptors originate from a human donor in good health (CMV status not recorded). Some clones in this sample may be carry-over from other donors' samples.

This chain links TRBV14 with TRBJ2-7, with 7 bases aligning to TRBD2. J was trimmed by 4 bases and V by 1 base; bases with no gene match: 7. Germline V lookup: CDR1 SGHDN, CDR2 FVKESK. This CDR3 region has 15 residues. The CDR3 loop reads CASSQGGGSGYEQYF. For the CDR3, the DNA is TGTGCCAGCAGCCAAGGGGGGGGGTCCGGATACGAGCAGTACTTC.

This clonotype has ten or more counts. The rearrangement links TRBV7-3 to TRBJ1-1; TRBD1 agrees at 9 bases. This CDR3 spans 15 amino acids. The germline V gene encodes CDR1 SGHTA and CDR2 FQGTGA. V was pared by 5 bases and J by 6 bases, with 10 bases of the junction left unmatched. In DNA, the CDR3 is TGTGCCAGCAGCCTCCGGGACAGGGCCTTCTCTGAAGCTTTCTTT. Protein: CASSLRDRAFSEAFF.

This clonotype was detected only a few times. The chain is built from TRBV14 and TRBJ2-2; D may be TRBD1 or TRBD2 (5 bases each). CDR1 and CDR2 from the germline V gene are SGHDN and FVKESK. V was cut by 0 bases and J by 2 bases, with 19 bases left in between. The CDR3 has 19 residues. For the CDR3, the DNA is TGTGCCAGCAGCCAAGACCTGGGACGGGACGGCTACAACACCGGGGAGCTGTTTTTT. Amino acid sequence: CASSQDLGRDGYNTGELFF.

This clonotype was detected only a few times. The genes are TRBV29-1 and TRBJ1-2; 10 nucleotides match TRBD1. V trimming: 6 bases; J trimming: 0 bases; junction bases outside the gene matches: 7. Germline V gene lookup returns CDR1 SQVTM and CDR2 ANQGSEA. The CDR3 runs 15 residues. This CDR3 is CSVRRQGAANYGYTF. DNA of the CDR3: TGCAGCGTGCGACGACAGGGGGCTGCTAACTATGGCTACACCTTC.

This clonotype was recorded many times. The CDR3 nucleotides read TGTGCCAGCAGTTTCGAGGGTTTAAGGGGCTACACCTTC. It specifies CASSFEGLRGYTF. The chain carries TRBV12-3 or TRBV12-4 and TRBJ1-2, with unresolved D. CDR3 size: 13 residues. The V and J ends lost 3 bases and 8 bases respectively, with 13 bases between them.

This clonotype was observed a few times. The chain combines TRBV7-4 with TRBJ2-3; no clear D. The CDR3 extends over 15 amino acids. CDR1 and CDR2 from the germline V gene are SGHVT and SQSDAQ. Trimming left V 1 base short and J 0 bases short, with 8 bases between. The CDR3 is CASSLVVPSTDTQYF. As DNA, the CDR3 is TGTGCCAGCAGCTTAGTAGTGCCTAGCACAGATACGCAGTATTTT.

As regards this clonotype: Lacking the conserved final phenylalanine or tryptophan, this CDR3 likely reflects a read error. The CDR3 loop is CAISDSNQPQHL. In DNA, the CDR3 is TGTGCCATCAGTGATAGCAATCAGCCCCAGCATCTT. This chain links TRBV10-3 with TRBJ1-5; D remains unclear. The germline V gene has CDR1 ENHRY and CDR2 SYGVKD. The CDR3 extends over 12 amino acids. The V and J ends lost 3 bases and 0 bases respectively, with 0 bases between them.

Comment on this clonotype: This may come from a read error, since a much larger clone is one base off. The gene calls are TRBV19 and TRBJ1-1; 10 bases map to TRBD1. There are 17 residues in the CDR3. V lost 1 base to trimming and J lost 8 bases; unmatched junction nucleotides: 13. Germline CDR1 LNHDA, CDR2 SQIVND (reference sequence). The CDR3 DNA reads TGTGCCAGTAGTATAGTTCTCTGCCGGGACAGGGGACACGAAGCTTTCTTT. It specifies CASSIVLCRDRGHEAFF.

This clonotype was seen more than once but under ten times. This rearrangement joins TRBV27 to TRBJ1-6; maybe TRBD1 (5 bases). The germline V and J ends were trimmed by 1 base and 7 bases, with 14 bases remaining between them. Germline CDR1 MNHEY, CDR2 SMNVEV (reference sequence). The CDR3 extends over 16 amino acids. The CDR3 bases are TGTGCCAGCAGTTTATTGTTCGAGGGGTTGAATTCACCCCTCCACTTT. Amino acids: CASSLLFEGLNSPLHF.

This clonotype was counted between two and nine times. V and J are TRBV2 and TRBJ2-4, with TRBD2 matching 9 bases. Germline assignment: CDR1 SNHLY and CDR2 FYNNEI. V shed 6 bases, J shed 7 bases, and the junction held 7 bases outside the gene matches. The CDR3 consists of 14 residues. The CDR3 region is CASRLAGALNIQYF. The CDR3 coding sequence is TGTGCCAGCAGGTTAGCGGGAGCCCTCAACATTCAGTACTTC. Combining the CDR3 with reference TRBV2 and TRBJ2-4 gives the whole variable domain EPEVTQTPSHQVTQMGQEVILRCVPISNHLYFYWYRQILGQKVEFLVSFYNNEISEKSEIFDDQFSVERPDGSNFTLKIRSTKLEDSAMYFCASRLAGALNIQYFGAGTRLSVL.

This clonotype was seen ten or more times. V and J are TRBV7-8 and TRBJ2-5; 11 nucleotides line up with TRBD2. The CDR3 spans 16 residues. J lost 1 base, V lost 5 bases, and 6 bases had no gene match. Germline CDR1 SGHVS, CDR2 FQNEAQ. CDR3 in amino acids: CASSPGLAGVQETQYF. The CDR3 DNA is TGTGCCAGCAGCCCCGGACTAGCGGGCGTCCAAGAGACCCAGTACTTC. Supplemented by reference TRBV7-8 and TRBJ2-5, the full variable domain reads GAGVSQSPRYKVAKRGQDVALRCDPISGHVSLFWYQQALGQGPEFLTYFQNEAQLDKSGLPSDRFFAERPEGSVSTLKIQRTQQEDSAVYLCASSPGLAGVQETQYFGPGTRLLVL.

Only a few counts were recorded for this clonotype. The genes are TRBV28 and TRBJ2-1; perhaps TRBD2 as D (6 bases). Between the trimmed V and J ends, which lost 2 bases and 7 bases, there was a span of 21 bases. Germline assignment: CDR1 MDHEN and CDR2 SYDVKM. CDR3 size: 17 residues. DNA of the CDR3: TGTGCCAGCAGTTTAGATGCGGGGCCCGAAGGGAGGAATGAGCAGTTCTTC. The encoded protein is CASSLDAGPEGRNEQFF.

This clonotype was detected many times. The chain recombines TRBV6-1 with TRBJ2-5, with D perhaps matching TRBD1 (6 bases). Germline CDR1 is MNHNS and CDR2 is SASEGT. V was clipped by 3 bases and J by 4 bases, with 18 bases between them. The CDR3 contains 16 residues. The chain's CDR3 is CASSDLRRTDLETQYF. The CDR3 region has the DNA TGTGCCAGCAGTGACTTAAGACGGACAGATCTAGAGACCCAGTACTTC.

This clonotype came up a few times. This chain links TRBV11-3 with TRBJ2-2; possible D gene TRBD1, 5 bases. The germline CDR1 and CDR2 sequences are SGHNT and YENEEA. CDR3 length: 15 residues. Trimming took 4 bases from V and 5 from J, leaving 14 bases between them. In DNA form, the CDR3 reads TGTGCCAGCAGCTCGTGGGGCGCAGGTACCGGGGAGCTGTTTTTT. Residues: CASSSWGAGTGELFF.

This clonotype has a count of ten or more. The rearrangement uses TRBV20-1 and TRBJ2-1, with TRBD1 as a possible D gene (5 bases). Trimming removed 6 bases at V and 0 bases at J, with 15 bases between. CDR1 and CDR2 (germline): DFQATT, SNEGSKA (reference sequence). This CDR3 spans 15 amino acids. The CDR3 loop is CSAPDTPSSYNEQFF. The DNA of the CDR3 is TGCAGTGCCCCGGACACCCCGAGCTCCTACAATGAGCAGTTCTTC.

CDR3 amino acids: CASSLIREGNIQYF. The CDR3, as DNA: TGTGCCAGCAGCTTAATCAGGGAGGGAAACATTCAGTACTTC. The rearrangement joins TRBV5-6 to TRBJ2-4; 7 bases agree with TRBD2. The CDR3 contains 14 residues. In germline, CDR1 is SGHDT, CDR2 YYEEEE. The V segment lost 2 bases and the J segment 6 bases; nucleotides outside the gene matches: 5.

The genes are TRBV7-6 and TRBJ1-4; D call uncertain. V was cut by 0 bases and J by 7 bases, with 12 bases left in between. Germline values: CDR1 SGHVS, CDR2 FNYEAQ. The CDR3 runs 15 residues. CDR3: CASSLAESVGEKLFF. CDR3 nucleotide sequence: TGTGCCAGCAGCTTAGCAGAATCGGTGGGTGAAAAACTGTTTTTT.

This clonotype turned up a few times. The genes are TRBV5-8 and TRBJ2-2; TRBD1 matches 9 bases. V trimming: 7 bases; J trimming: 1 base; junction bases outside the gene matches: 2. Germline V gives CDR1 SGHTS, CDR2 YDEGEE. There are 14 residues in the CDR3. CDR3 loop: CASDRGMNTGELFF. In DNA, the CDR3 is TGTGCCAGCGACAGGGGGATGAACACCGGGGAGCTGTTTTTT.

This chain connects TRBV4-2 to TRBJ2-3; TRBD2 might be the D (7 bases). The CDR3 sequence is 17 residues long. V was clipped by 0 bases and J by 2 bases, with 15 bases between them. CDR1 and CDR2 from the germline V gene are LGHNA and YNFKEQ. CDR3 nucleotides: TGTGCCAGCAGCCAAGATGGGGGCGGGGGAGACACAGATACGCAGTATTTT. Protein: CASSQDGGGGDTDTQYF.

V usage is TRBV7-9 and J usage is TRBJ1-1; D is ambiguous. The CDR3 spans 13 residues. Germline assignment: CDR1 SEHNR and CDR2 FQNEAQ (reference sequence). V was pared by 5 bases and J by 3 bases, with 10 bases between. The CDR3 DNA sequence: TGTGCCAGCAGCCAACTTAGGGACACTGAAGCTTTCTTT. This codes for CASSQLRDTEAFF.

This clonotype showed up many times. V gene TRBV5-1 combines with J gene TRBJ2-7; 7 nucleotides agree with TRBD2. The junction had 3 bases not matched to a gene; V was cut back by 4 bases and J by 2 bases. The germline CDR1 and CDR2 sequences are SGHRS and YFSETQ. The CDR3 is 13 amino acids. In DNA, the CDR3 is TGCGCCAGCAGCCGAGCGGGGACCTACGAGCAGTACTTC. Translated, it gives CASSRAGTYEQYF.

The chain links TRBV28 to TRBJ2-7, with D perhaps TRBD1 (5 bases). CDR1 and CDR2 (germline): MDHEN, SYDVKM. The CDR3 has 16 residues. Trimming stripped 8 bases from V and 4 bases from J, with 24 bases between. CDR3 in DNA: TGTGCCAGCGGGTCGTCCCTAGGGCAGGGCGCGTACGAGCAGTACTTC. This sequence encodes CASGSSLGQGAYEQYF. Combining the CDR3 with reference TRBV28 and TRBJ2-7 gives the whole variable domain DVKVTQSSRYLVKRTGEKVFLECVQDMDHENMFWYRQDPGLGLRLIYFSYDVKMKEKGDIPEGYSVSREKKERFSLILESASTNQTSMYLCASGSSLGQGAYEQYFGPGTRLTVT.

The chain links TRBV10-1 to TRBJ2-2, with TRBD1 as a possible D gene (7 bases). The CDR3 sequence is 16 residues long. V was clipped by 2 bases and J by 4 bases, with 14 bases between them. CDR1 WNHNN and CDR2 SYGVQD come from the germline V gene (reference sequence). CDR3 protein: CASSELGGGVTGELFF. The CDR3 bases are TGCGCCAGCAGTGAGCTAGGAGGGGGCGTCACCGGGGAGCTGTTTTTT.

Ten or more counts support this clonotype. The V gene is TRBV28, the J gene TRBJ2-2; TRBD2 matches 8 bases. Germline-derived CDR1 and CDR2 are MDHEN and SYDVKM. V was clipped by 7 bases and J by 7 bases; unmatched bases: 8. This CDR3 region has 14 residues. In DNA form, the CDR3 reads TGTGCCAGCACCTTCGCCGGGGGGGACGGGGAGCTGTTTTTT. Amino acids: CASTFAGGDGELFF. Complete variable domain (other parts from reference TRBV28 and TRBJ2-2): DVKVTQSSRYLVKRTGEKVFLECVQDMDHENMFWYRQDPGLGLRLIYFSYDVKMKEKGDIPEGYSVSREKKERFSLILESASTNQTSMYLCASTFAGGDGELFFGEGSRLTVL.

In this sample, this clonotype turned up a few times. V is TRBV10-3 and J is TRBJ1-2, with 8 bases aligning to TRBD1. Per germline, CDR1 ENHRY and CDR2 SYGVKD. V lost 5 bases, J lost 5 bases, and 4 bases stayed unmatched. This CDR3 comprises 13 residues. The CDR3 DNA reads TGTGCCATCAGTCAGGACAGGGCTTATGGCTACACCTTC. Translation gives CAISQDRAYGYTF.

This chain uses TRBV7-9 with TRBJ1-2, with a weak D call TRBD1 (5 bases). The CDR3 runs to 14 residues. V dropped 5 bases and J dropped 5 bases, with 15 bases sitting between them. From germline, CDR1 is SEHNR and CDR2 FQNEAQ (reference sequence). CDR3 residues: CASSDNWGLYGYTF. The CDR3 bases are TGTGCCAGCAGCGACAATTGGGGCCTATATGGCTACACCTTC.

CDR3: CSVDPSYTGELFF. Here the CDR3 DNA reads TGCAGCGTTGATCCTAGCTACACCGGGGAGCTGTTTTTT. The rearrangement joins TRBV29-1 to TRBJ2-2, with D possibly TRBD2 on 5 matching bases. The CDR3 spans 13 residues. In germline, CDR1 is SQVTM, CDR2 ANQGSEA. V lost 3 bases to trimming and J lost 3 bases, with 8 bases between them.

Only a few counts were recorded for this clonotype. V is TRBV18 and J is TRBJ2-5; D ambiguous. V was pared by 2 bases and J by 1 base, with 5 bases between. CDR3 size: 13 residues. CDR1 KGHSH and CDR2 LQKENI come from the germline V gene. The CDR3 here is CASSPSSQETQYF. As DNA, the CDR3 is TGTGCCAGCTCACCATCCAGCCAAGAGACCCAGTACTTC.

This clonotype was found a few times. This chain connects TRBV28 to TRBJ2-3; D not resolved. Germline CDR1 and CDR2: MDHEN and SYDVKM. The CDR3 length is 14 residues. V lost 5 bases and J lost 2, with 11 bases in between. CDR3 sequence reads: CASSQTVYTDTQYF. CDR3 sequence (DNA): TGTGCCAGCAGTCAGACGGTTTACACAGATACGCAGTATTTT.